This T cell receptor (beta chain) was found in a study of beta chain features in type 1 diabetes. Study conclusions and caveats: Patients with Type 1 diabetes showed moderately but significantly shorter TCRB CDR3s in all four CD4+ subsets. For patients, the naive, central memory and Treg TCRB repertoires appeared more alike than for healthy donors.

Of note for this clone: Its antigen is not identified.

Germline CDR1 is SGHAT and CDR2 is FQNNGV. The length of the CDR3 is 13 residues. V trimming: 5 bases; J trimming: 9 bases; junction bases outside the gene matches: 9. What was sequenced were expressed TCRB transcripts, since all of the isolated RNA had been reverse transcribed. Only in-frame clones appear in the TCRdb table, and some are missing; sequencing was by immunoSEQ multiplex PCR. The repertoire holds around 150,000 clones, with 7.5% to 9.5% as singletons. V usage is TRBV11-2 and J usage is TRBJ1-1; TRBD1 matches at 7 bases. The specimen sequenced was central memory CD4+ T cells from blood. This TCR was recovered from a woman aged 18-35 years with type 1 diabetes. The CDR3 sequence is CASSEGQKLKAFF. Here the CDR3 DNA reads TGTGCCAGCAGCGAGGGACAGAAGTTAAAAGCTTTCTTT. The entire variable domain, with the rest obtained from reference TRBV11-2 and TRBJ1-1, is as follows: EAGVAQSPRYKIIEKRQSVAFWCNPISGHATLYWYQQILGQGPKLLIQFQNNGVVDDSQLPKDRFSAERLKGVDSTLKIQPAKLEDSAVYLCASSEGQKLKAFFGQGTRLTVV.